The clone carrying this TCR beta chain showed up many times. The antigen is undetermined. The sample originates from a study of T cell repertoires in cytomegalovirus infection. Overall study context: Both CMV infection and a matching HLA type were indicated by public TCR beta signatures.

There are 20 residues in the CDR3. The germline gives CDR1 MNHNS, CDR2 SASEGT. Trimming shortened V by 1 base and J by 2 bases, and 23 bases separated the two germline ends. TCRdb re-analysed the reads in MiXCR, keeping a single row per CDR3 protein. This sample carries about a million distinct CDR3 sequences, around 29% of them seen once, and the ten largest clones take over 12%. The study's findings and limits: Frequencies of public TCR beta families were cumulated, and this identified carriers of CMV plus the relevant HLA. CMV-specific TCR beta clonotypes restricted by HLA-C dominated the ex vivo response.

The sequence derives from a human donor in good health (CMV status not recorded). Some clones in this sample may be carry-over from other donors' samples. The starting material was cultured CD8+ T cells from PBMCs, obtained from culture after CMV antigen stimulation. The rearrangement joins TRBV6-1 to TRBJ1-4; the D gene is possibly TRBD1 (6 bases). CDR3 bases: TGTGCCAGCAGTGAAGTGGTTCCGGGGGCACTCCCCGGGACTAATGAAAAACTGTTTTTT. Its translation: CASSEVVPGALPGTNEKLFF.